This TCR beta chain was recovered during a study of blood T cell repertoires in COVID-19. This clone appeared a single time. Authors' analysis steps: Estimated nucleated cell counts came from reference gene primer amplification. Libraries were prepared by immunoSEQ multiplex PCR; TCRdb keeps only in-frame clonotypes and omits some of them. Clone size and V and J calls were adopted from that table, with D and trimming inferred from the DNA. The sample includes roughly 230,000 clones, approximately 84% of them seen just once. Sequencing was done on a sample of peripheral blood. This receptor was taken from a man between 50 and 59 years old with active or convalescent COVID-19.

The CDR3, as DNA: TGTGCCAGCAGCTCCACTAGCGGGGTCTCCAATGAGCAGTTCTTC. Encoded protein: CASSSTSGVSNEQFF. This rearrangement joins TRBV6-6 to TRBJ2-1; the match to TRBD2 covers 10 bases. CDR3 length equals 15 residues. The trim removed 6 bases at V and 6 bases at J, leaving 8 bases unmatched. Germline CDR1 and CDR2: MNHNY and SVGAGI (reference sequence).